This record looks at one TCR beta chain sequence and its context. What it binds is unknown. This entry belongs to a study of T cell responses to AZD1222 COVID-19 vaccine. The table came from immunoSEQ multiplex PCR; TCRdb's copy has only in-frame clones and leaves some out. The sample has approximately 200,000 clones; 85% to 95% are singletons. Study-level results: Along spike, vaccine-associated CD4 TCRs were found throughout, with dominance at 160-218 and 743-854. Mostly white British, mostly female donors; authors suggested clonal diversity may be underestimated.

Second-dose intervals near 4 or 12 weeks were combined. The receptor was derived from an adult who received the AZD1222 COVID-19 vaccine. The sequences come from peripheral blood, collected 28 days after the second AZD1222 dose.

DNA for the CDR3: TGTGCCAGTAGTTCACGGACAAAATATAGCAATCAGCCCCAGCATTTT. Its protein is CASSSRTKYSNQPQHF. The chain recombines TRBV19 with TRBJ1-5; a weak D match, TRBD1 (5 bases). The CDR3 loop spans 16 amino acids. Germline V gene data show CDR1 as LNHDA and CDR2 as SQIVND (reference sequence). Deletions cut 5 bases from V and 0 bases from J, with 14 bases between.